One sample yielded the 19 T cell receptor beta chains listed below, sequenced in a study of blood T cells in healthy people across ages. Primed by a sample-barcoded 5' primer and a J-beta primer mix, a second PCR proceeded for roughly 6 to 12 cycles. Via MiXCR, TCRdb re-called the 5' RACE reads, giving one row per CDR3 protein. The top ten hold about 3% of the sample, which has more than 650,000 distinct CDR3 sequences, roughly 25% seen once. This same sample was also part of a study on T cells of mothers and their children.

Sequenced sample: blood. The receptor source for this set is a boy younger than 18 in good health.

There are many counts of this clonotype. This sequence may be a read error, since a much larger clone differs from it by one base. The V and J genes are TRBV7-2 and TRBJ2-1; D is unclear. Germline loops: CDR1 SGHTA, CDR2 FQGNSA. This CDR3 is built from 11 residues. The CDR3 spells CAGSFVYEQFF. CDR3 bases: TGTGCCGGCAGCTTCGTCTATGAGCAGTTCTTC.

This clonotype occurred a few times. The chain carries TRBV29-1 and TRBJ2-3, with 13 bases identical to TRBD2. With 4 bases clipped from V and 9 bases from J, the junction kept 10 bases outside the gene matches. Germline V CDR1 and CDR2: SQVTM, ANQGSEA. The CDR3 sequence is 15 residues long. Written as DNA, the CDR3 is TGCAGCGTTGGTCCCCCTCGGACTAGCGGGAGCACGCAGTATTTT. Translation: CSVGPPRTSGSTQYF.

The chain carries TRBV7-9 and TRBJ2-5; 8 bases map to TRBD1. J lost 3 bases, V lost 4 bases, and 13 bases had no gene match. Per germline, CDR1 SEHNR and CDR2 FQNEAQ (reference sequence). The CDR3 runs 17 residues. CDR3 residues: CASSSGPRTGLEETQYF. DNA for the CDR3: TGTGCCAGCAGCTCAGGACCAAGGACAGGGTTAGAAGAGACCCAGTACTTC. The whole variable domain, remainder taken from reference TRBV7-9 and TRBJ2-5, is DTGVSQNPRHKITKRGQNVTFRCDPISEHNRLYWYRQTLGQGPEFLTYFQNEAQLEKSRLLSDRFSAERPKGSFSTLEIQRTEQGDSAMYLCASSSGPRTGLEETQYFGPGTRLLVL.

This chain links TRBV7-9 with TRBJ2-1; 7 nucleotides match TRBD2. Unmatched junction bases numbered 7, after V lost 5 bases and J lost 0 bases. This CDR3 contains 16 residues. Germline V gives CDR1 SEHNR, CDR2 FQNEAQ (reference sequence). CDR3: CASSRLRGVSYNEQFF. CDR3 in DNA: TGTGCCAGCAGCCGACTCCGGGGGGTCTCCTACAATGAGCAGTTCTTC.

The V and J genes are TRBV7-2 and TRBJ1-2; 8 positions agree with TRBD1. Germline-derived CDR1 and CDR2 are SGHTA and FQGNSA. J lost 6 bases, V lost 4 bases, and 7 bases had no gene match. This CDR3 is 14 amino acids long. Here the CDR3 reads CASSSRTGSDGYTF. The CDR3 nucleotides read TGTGCCAGCAGCTCCCGGACAGGGTCGGATGGCTACACCTTC.

This clonotype was seen a handful of times. V is TRBV15 and J is TRBJ2-3; D is possibly TRBD1 or TRBD2 (6 bases each). V was shortened by 3 bases and J by 3 bases, with 13 bases between the two germline ends. The CDR3 spans 15 residues. The germline CDR1 and CDR2 sequences are LNHNV and YYDKDF (reference sequence). The CDR3 bases are TGTGCCACCAGCAGGAGGAGGGGGACAACAGATACGCAGTATTTT. Its translation is CATSRRRGTTDTQYF.

The chain has TRBV4-1 and TRBJ1-1; D gene ambiguous. The germline V gene has CDR1 MGHRA and CDR2 YSYEKL. The CDR3 spans 11 residues. Trimming cost V 0 bases and J 8 bases, with 4 bases left between them. The CDR3 here is CASSQDREAFF. For the CDR3, the DNA is TGCGCCAGCAGCCAAGACAGGGAAGCTTTCTTT.

This clonotype appeared a few times. The V gene is TRBV10-3, the J gene TRBJ1-2; D gene uncertain. Germline lookup yields CDR1 ENHRY and CDR2 SYGVKD. V dropped 2 bases and J dropped 4 bases, with 8 bases sitting between them. The CDR3 is 13 amino acids. For the CDR3, the DNA is TGTGCCATCAGTGAGCCCGCCATCTATGGCTACACCTTC. Its translation is CAISEPAIYGYTF.

The chain joins TRBV28 to TRBJ1-1; a possible D gene is TRBD1 (5 bases). CDR1 and CDR2 from the germline V gene are MDHEN and SYDVKM. CDR3 length: 14 residues. Trimming left V 5 bases short and J 1 base short, with 11 bases between. CDR3 sequence reads: CASSEWGGNTEAFF. In DNA form, the CDR3 reads TGTGCCAGCAGTGAGTGGGGGGGGAACACTGAAGCTTTCTTT.

This clonotype appeared a few times. The chain recombines TRBV20-1 with TRBJ2-1; 7 positions match TRBD2. The CDR3 runs to 15 residues. Germline CDR1 is DFQATT and CDR2 is SNEGSKA (reference sequence). Trimming took 3 bases from V and 4 from J; bases not matched to a gene: 9. The CDR3, as DNA: TGCAGTGCTAGCTTCACCGGGACTACATACAATGAGCAGTTCTTC. Its protein is CSASFTGTTYNEQFF.

This clonotype occurred once. J is TRBJ2-1 and V is TRBV20-1, with a weak D call TRBD2 (6 bases). This CDR3 has 17 residues. V lost 5 bases and J lost 0, with 20 bases in between. The germline gives CDR1 DFQATT, CDR2 SNEGSKA (reference sequence). For the CDR3, the DNA is TGCAGTGCTCCAGAGACCGGGACTTGGAGCTCCTACAATGAGCAGTTCTTC. Protein sequence: CSAPETGTWSSYNEQFF.

V and J are TRBV6-1 and TRBJ2-1; TRBD2 matches at 8 bases. V lost 8 bases and J lost 9; bases outside the gene matches: 15. Germline V gives CDR1 MNHNS, CDR2 SASEGT. The CDR3 has 15 amino acids. In DNA, the CDR3 is TGTGCCAGCCAAAAGACTAACGGGAGGGTCGGTGAGCAGTTCTTC. Encoded protein: CASQKTNGRVGEQFF.

This chain uses TRBV4-1 with TRBJ2-7; D is unresolved. The CDR3 has 14 residues. Trimming left V 5 bases short and J 0 bases short, with 11 bases between. The germline V gene has CDR1 MGHRA and CDR2 YSYEKL. This CDR3 reads CASSTRLSSYEQYF. In nucleotides, the CDR3 is TGCGCCAGCAGCACCCGCCTGAGCTCCTACGAGCAGTACTTC.

The J gene is TRBJ1-5, the V gene TRBV5-5, with D perhaps TRBD1 (5 bases). This CDR3 is built from 16 residues. Germline loops: CDR1 SGHKS, CDR2 YYEKEE (reference sequence). V lost 0 bases to trimming and J lost 4 bases, with 14 bases between them. This CDR3 is CASSLGDPLGNQPQHF. The CDR3 coding sequence is TGTGCCAGCAGCTTGGGGGACCCGCTGGGGAATCAGCCCCAGCATTTT.

This clonotype was observed a few times. J is TRBJ1-5 and V is TRBV27; D uncertain. From germline, CDR1 is MNHEY and CDR2 SMNVEV (reference sequence). This CDR3 is 13 amino acids long. V was pared by 2 bases and J by 10 bases, with 12 bases between. In nucleotides, the CDR3 is TGTGCCAGCAGTTTAAACTCCCTCAAACCCCAGCATTTT. Translating gives CASSLNSLKPQHF.

The chain combines TRBV12-3 or TRBV12-4 with TRBJ1-2; D uncertain. The CDR3 contains 13 residues. Trimming shortened V by 5 bases and J by 3 bases, and 10 bases separated the two germline ends. The CDR3 DNA reads TGTGCCAGCAGTACCGACATGTACTATGGCTACACCTTC. Translating it yields CASSTDMYYGYTF.

Of note for this clonotype: Mismatch with germline at one junction end may stem from a read error. The chain employs TRBV18 and TRBJ1-1; 8 nucleotides align to TRBD1. CDR3 length equals 16 residues. Germline V gives CDR1 KGHSH, CDR2 LQKENI. CDR3 residues: CASSRAGGPVDTEAFF. As DNA, the CDR3 is TGTGCCAGCTCACGGGCAGGGGGCCCTGTCGACACTGAAGCGTTCTTT.

This clonotype was counted only a few times. The CDR3 loop is CASSGGNSGNTIYF. The CDR3 DNA sequence: TGCGCCAGCAGCGGGGGAAACTCTGGAAACACCATATATTTT. The V gene is TRBV5-1, the J gene TRBJ1-3, with TRBD1 as a possible D gene (5 bases). Trimming stripped 4 bases from V and 0 bases from J, with 8 bases between. The CDR3 runs to 14 residues. The germline V gene encodes CDR1 SGHRS and CDR2 YFSETQ. Full variable domain (missing parts from reference TRBV5-1 and TRBJ1-3): KAGVTQTPRYLIKTRGQQVTLSCSPISGHRSVSWYQQTPGQGLQFLFEYFSETQRNKGNFPGRFSGRQFSNSRSEMNVSTLELGDSALYLCASSGGNSGNTIYFGEGSWLTVV.

V and J are TRBV5-1 and TRBJ2-1; D is tentatively TRBD1 or TRBD2 (5 bases each). Germline CDR1 reads SGHRS; CDR2 reads YFSETQ. V lost 3 bases, J lost 2 bases, and 9 bases lay in between. The CDR3 has 14 amino acids. CDR3 sequence: CASSSGLAYNEQFF. The CDR3 nucleotides read TGCGCCAGCAGCTCGGGGCTAGCCTACAATGAGCAGTTCTTC.